A selection of T cell receptor beta chains follows, all from one sample in a study of long-term antiretroviral therapy in people with HIV. TCRdb's table, derived via immunoSEQ multiplex PCR, lists solely in-frame clones and lacks some. The sample records 20,000 or so clones, more than 70% being singletons. The sequenced sample was unsorted PBMCs, obtained 0.5 years before starting antiretroviral therapy. These receptor sequences come from a man aged 18 to 30 with HIV. Each CDR3 is given with its conserved first and last residue. A D gene is named only where the DNA matches it firmly. Clone size is shown for a subset of rows, as once, few, many or a class of expanded clone.

d_gene,abundance,v_gene,j_gene,CDR3aa,CDR3nt
-,-,TRBV7-6,TRBJ2-3,CASSTGGDRGRLADTQYF,TGTGCCAGCAGCACGGGGGGTGACAGGGGAAGGTTAGCAGATACGCAGTATTTT
TRBD1,few,TRBV19,TRBJ1-4,CASQALRDRGHEKLFF,TGTGCCAGTCAGGCTCTACGGGACAGGGGACATGAAAAACTGTTTTTT
-,-,TRBV6-5,TRBJ1-5,CASSYSGERPQHF,TGTGCCAGCAGTTACTCCGGAGAACGGCCCCAGCATTTT
TRBD1,-,TRBV5-6,TRBJ1-1,CASSFGSKRQGNTEAFF,TGTGCCAGCAGCTTTGGGTCAAAAAGACAGGGAAACACTGAAGCTTTCTTT
-,-,TRBV19,TRBJ2-7,CASSIGEGNYEQYF,TGTGCCAGTAGTATAGGGGAAGGGAACTACGAGCAGTACTTC
-,-,TRBV11-2,TRBJ2-7,CASSSLVGSSYEQYF,TGTGCCAGCAGCTCATTAGTAGGGAGCTCCTACGAGCAGTACTTC
TRBD1,-,TRBV7-8,TRBJ1-4,CASSAPPDRGFPPTNEKLFF,TGTGCCAGCAGCGCGCCCCCTGACAGGGGGTTCCCACCAACTAATGAAAAACTGTTTTTT
-,once,TRBV12-5,TRBJ1-1,CASALSLGFTEAFF,TGTGCTAGTGCTTTGTCCCTAGGATTCACTGAAGCTTTCTTT
-,-,TRBV7-8,TRBJ2-1,CASSLAVLKDEQFF,TGTGCCAGCAGCTTAGCGGTATTGAAGGATGAGCAGTTCTTC
TRBD1,-,TRBV25-1,TRBJ1-2,CASSGDRAANYGYTF,TGTGCCAGCAGTGGGGACAGGGCAGCTAACTATGGCTACACCTTC
-,few,TRBV5-6,TRBJ2-7,CASSLAGSYEQYF,TGTGCCAGCAGCTTGGCGGGATCCTACGAGCAGTACTTC
-,-,TRBV5-1,TRBJ1-1,CASSLGGVYGTEAFF,TGCGCCAGCAGCTTGGGGGGGGTTTATGGCACTGAAGCTTTCTTT
-,-,TRBV21-1,TRBJ2-3,CASSKAGGKSLTDTQYF,TGTGCCAGCAGCAAAGCGGGAGGGAAATCCCTCACAGATACGCAGTATTTT
-,few,TRBV6-1,TRBJ1-2,CASSEKPFYGYTF,TGTGCCAGCAGTGAAAAACCATTCTATGGCTACACCTTC
-,-,TRBV5-1,TRBJ2-5,CASSFRDSVKETQYF,TGCGCCAGCAGCTTCAGGGATAGCGTGAAAGAGACCCAGTACTTC
-,few,TRBV15,TRBJ2-7,CATRASAGGYEQYF,TGTGCCACCAGGGCCTCAGCGGGCGGCTACGAGCAGTACTTC
-,-,TRBV7-8,TRBJ1-4,CASSLSGGEKLFF,TGTGCCAGCAGCTTATCGGGGGGCGAAAAACTGTTTTTT
-,-,TRBV7-2,TRBJ2-7,CASSLISGNPYEQYF,TGTGCCAGCAGCTTAATATCAGGGAACCCCTACGAGCAGTACTTC
TRBD1,-,TRBV7-9,TRBJ2-7,CASSGTGRSDEQYF,TGTGCCAGCAGCGGGACAGGGAGGTCTGACGAGCAGTACTTC
-,-,TRBV7-8,TRBJ2-7,CASSFGGVVGYEQYF,TGTGCCAGCAGCTTTGGGGGTGTGGTGGGGTACGAGCAGTACTTC
TRBD2,-,TRBV27,TRBJ2-1,CASSPYRTSGYNEQFF,TGTGCCAGCAGTCCTTACCGGACTAGCGGTTACAATGAGCAGTTCTTC
-,-,TRBV4-3,TRBJ1-1,CASSSGAAPTEAFF,TGCGCCAGCAGTAGCGGAGCCGCGCCCACTGAAGCTTTCTTT
-,-,TRBV4-3,TRBJ2-1,CASSQEEGQGWYEQFF,TGCGCCAGCAGCCAAGAAGAGGGCCAGGGGTGGTATGAGCAGTTCTTC
-,-,TRBV7-9,TRBJ2-7,CASSLSLAGSYEQYF,TGTGCCAGCAGCCTCTCATTGGCAGGCTCCTACGAGCAGTACTTC
-,-,TRBV27,TRBJ2-7,CASSLRSDGSSYEQYF,TGTGCCAGCAGTTTAAGGTCGGACGGAAGCTCCTACGAGCAGTACTTC
-,-,TRBV9,TRBJ1-1,CASSVDGGTEAFF,TGTGCCAGCAGCGTAGACGGTGGGACTGAAGCTTTCTTT
TRBD2,once,TRBV28,TRBJ2-3,CASISGTSGRRDTQYF,TGTGCCAGCATTTCCGGGACTAGCGGGAGACGGGATACGCAGTATTTT
TRBD1,-,TRBV5-1,TRBJ2-3,CASSLSPRDRFVTDTQYF,TGCGCCAGCAGCTTGAGCCCCCGGGACAGGTTCGTCACAGATACGCAGTATTTT
-,once,TRBV28,TRBJ2-7,CASSLSLHGYEQYF,TGTGCCAGCAGTTTATCCCTCCATGGGTACGAGCAGTACTTC
TRBD1,once,TRBV13,TRBJ1-1,CASSAGQGANVVTEAFF,TGTGCCAGCAGCGCGGGACAGGGGGCGAATGTAGTCACTGAAGCTTTCTTT
-,-,TRBV19,TRBJ2-2,CASSPLTESNTGELFF,TGTGCCAGTAGTCCTCTGACCGAGTCGAACACCGGGGAGCTGTTTTTT
-,-,TRBV21-1,TRBJ1-6,CASRKKRSELFYNSPLHF,TGTGCCAGCCGAAAAAAACGGTCTGAGTTGTTCTATAATTCACCCCTCCACTTT
-,-,TRBV2,TRBJ1-2,CASSDRANYGYTF,TGTGCCAGCAGTGACAGGGCTAACTATGGCTACACCTTC
TRBD1,-,TRBV6-4,TRBJ2-6,CASSEQGTGANVLTF,TGTGCCAGCAGTGAACAGGGGACTGGGGCCAACGTCCTGACTTTC
TRBD1,once,TRBV5-1,TRBJ2-7,CASSLAEGAGGYEQYF,TGCGCCAGCAGCTTGGCCGAGGGGGCGGGTGGGTACGAGCAGTACTTC
-,-,TRBV9,TRBJ1-1,CASSVNGQNTEAFF,TGTGCCAGCAGCGTAAACGGACAGAACACTGAAGCTTTCTTT
-,once,TRBV6-1,TRBJ1-1,CASSEGREPLYTEAFF,TGTGCCAGCAGTGAAGGGCGGGAGCCTCTTTACACTGAAGCTTTCTTT
-,few,TRBV5-4,TRBJ1-1,CASSPDHNTEAFF,TGTGCCAGCAGCCCAGACCATAACACTGAAGCTTTCTTT
-,-,TRBV4-3,TRBJ1-4,CASSQDGATNEKLFF,TGCGCCAGCAGCCAAGATGGTGCAACTAATGAAAAACTGTTTTTT
-,-,TRBV5-4,TRBJ2-7,CASSLDYSYEQYF,TGTGCCAGCAGCCTGGACTACTCCTACGAGCAGTACTTC
-,few,TRBV19,TRBJ2-2,CASGTVNTGELFF,TGTGCCAGCGGGACGGTGAACACCGGGGAGCTGTTTTTT
-,-,TRBV19,TRBJ1-5,CASSISGDGNQPQHF,TGTGCCAGTAGTATATCAGGGGACGGCAATCAGCCCCAGCATTTT
-,few,TRBV2,TRBJ1-5,CASSDLYPGNQPQHF,TGTGCCAGCAGTGACCTCTACCCTGGCAATCAGCCCCAGCATTTT
TRBD1,-,TRBV5-6,TRBJ2-7,CASSPLVGQGVYEQYF,TGTGCCAGCAGCCCGCTTGTTGGACAGGGGGTCTACGAGCAGTACTTC
-,-,TRBV6-6,TRBJ2-7,CASSEDTYEQYF,TGTGCCAGCAGTGAGGACACCTACGAGCAGTACTTC
TRBD1,-,TRBV7-9,TRBJ2-1,CASSFTGTGWNEQFF,TGTGCCAGCAGTTTTACCGGGACAGGGTGGAATGAGCAGTTCTTC
TRBD1,-,TRBV4-3,TRBJ2-5,CASSQDWDRGETQYF,TGCGCCAGCAGCCAAGATTGGGACAGGGGAGAGACCCAGTACTTC
TRBD2,-,TRBV18,TRBJ2-2,CASSPLAAAGAGTGELFF,TGTGCCAGCTCACCACTGGCGGCAGCGGGAGCTGGCACCGGGGAGCTGTTTTTT